This is a list of T cell receptor beta chains from one sample in a study of blood T cell repertoires in COVID-19. The protocol was immunoSEQ multiplex PCR, while the TCRdb copy is restricted to in-frame clones and leaves out a portion. The top ten clones hold over 2.5% of a sample with approximately 250,000 clones, over 80% of them seen once. Material for sequencing was PBMCs or T cells enriched from blood (not recorded which). All receptors come from a woman aged 40 to 55 who had been exposed to COVID-19. Both conserved end residues are part of each CDR3. The order of the fields is CDR3 protein, CDR3 DNA, V gene, D gene, clone size, J gene. D genes are given only for firm matches. Clone size is given for some rows only: seen once, a few or many times, or a class if the clone is expanded.

CASSIKGLSVVDTQYF,TGTGCCAGTAGTATTAAGGGACTTTCCGTGGTCGATACGCAGTATTTT,TRBV19,-,-,TRBJ2-3
CASRPPGGLGYGYTF,TGTGCCAGTAGGCCTCCGGGGGGGCTTGGCTATGGCTACACCTTC,TRBV19,-,once,TRBJ1-2
CASSFSAGPSTDTQYF,TGTGCCAGCAGCTTTTCCGCGGGGCCTAGCACAGATACGCAGTATTTT,TRBV7-9,-,-,TRBJ2-3
CASSGQGVKGATRYTGELFF,TGTGCCAGCAGTGGACAGGGAGTGAAAGGAGCAACTCGCTACACCGGGGAGCTGTTTTTT,TRBV6-1,TRBD1,-,TRBJ2-2
CASRSGLNFDTQYF,TGTGCCAGCAGATCGGGACTTAATTTCGATACGCAGTATTTT,TRBV25-1,-,-,TRBJ2-3
CASSDTLGGEQFF,TGTGCCAGCAGTGACACCCTGGGGGGTGAGCAGTTCTTC,TRBV7-3,-,-,TRBJ2-1
CASSVYEGAGTPYTGELFF,TGTGCCAGCAGCGTATACGAGGGGGCAGGGACCCCGTACACCGGGGAGCTGTTTTTT,TRBV9,TRBD1,-,TRBJ2-2
CASSAGLFGTGNTEAFF,TGTGCCAGCAGCGCGGGGCTTTTCGGGACAGGGAACACTGAAGCTTTCTTT,TRBV9,TRBD1,-,TRBJ1-1
CASSVGRGDWEPDTQYF,TGTGCCAGCAGCGTAGGTCGGGGGGACTGGGAGCCAGATACGCAGTATTTT,TRBV9,TRBD2,few,TRBJ2-3
CAWSFAEKEAFF,TGTGCCTGGAGTTTTGCCGAGAAAGAAGCTTTCTTT,TRBV30,-,-,TRBJ1-1
CASSQQTGAAGELFF,TGTGCCAGCAGCCAGCAAACAGGGGCGGCCGGGGAGCTGTTTTTT,TRBV3-1/TRBV3-2,TRBD1,-,TRBJ2-2
CASSQAGLDQPQHF,TGTGCCAGCAGCCAAGCAGGGCTCGATCAGCCCCAGCATTTT,TRBV3-1/TRBV3-2,-,-,TRBJ1-5
CASSSLPIDRAEAFF,TGTGCCAGCAGCTCCCTCCCCATAGACAGGGCTGAAGCTTTCTTT,TRBV11-2,TRBD1,-,TRBJ1-1
CASSLGGMSYNEQFF,TGTGCCAGCAGTTTAGGCGGGATGAGTTACAATGAGCAGTTCTTC,TRBV27,-,-,TRBJ2-1
CASSEWQGNYGYTF,TGTGCCAGCAGTGAGTGGCAGGGGAACTATGGCTACACCTTC,TRBV2,-,few,TRBJ1-2
CATSRPRTGDTEAFF,TGTGCCACCAGCAGACCTCGGACAGGGGACACTGAAGCTTTCTTT,TRBV15,TRBD1,-,TRBJ1-1